This T cell receptor beta chain comes out of a study of Graves' ophthalmopathy and Graves' hyperthyroidism. Study context: Peripheral blood collection took place at initial diagnosis, before any treatment. Study-wide points: The model flagged ophthalmopathy progression at roughly 70% sensitivity and 72% to 85% specificity.

The authors amplified TCR beta CDR3 regions, and they did so from RNA transcripts for repertoire sequencing. HTBI primers were used in a first-round RT-PCR, which preceded a second-round multiplex PCR. TCRdb reprocessed the multiplex PCR reads via MiXCR and lists one record per CDR3 protein. This repertoire shows hundreds of thousands of distinct CDR3 sequences, 20% to 25% found once; its top ten account for more than 5.5%. This clonotype has at least ten counts. The target antigen is unknown. Additional autoimmune diseases, uncontrolled infections, pregnancy or lactation disqualified patients. The V gene lost 3 bases and the J gene lost 4 bases, with 12 bases spanning the gap. Germline assignment: CDR1 DFQATT and CDR2 SNEGSKA (reference sequence). CDR3 length: 13 amino acids.

The TCR originated in a woman younger than 35 with stable Graves' hyperthyroidism. Some clones in this sample may be carry-over from other donors' samples. This rearrangement joins TRBV20-1 to TRBJ2-5; a possible D gene is TRBD2 (6 bases). Sequenced: peripheral blood. CDR3 amino acids: CSASLRGRETQYF. The CDR3 region has the DNA TGCAGTGCTAGTCTGCGGGGAAGAGAGACCCAGTACTTC.